This T cell receptor beta chain was observed in a study of CD8 T cells in Susac syndrome. This CDR3 is 10 amino acids long. Trimming removed 2 bases at V and 9 bases at J, with 2 bases between. With random hexamers, about 0.45 to 1 ug RNA was reverse transcribed. One entry per CDR3 protein, called by TCRdb with MiXCR from the immunoSEQ multiplex PCR reads. In the table there are around 270,000 distinct CDR3 sequences, over 75% of which are singletons. Sequencing was performed on CD8+ T cells from PBMCs. The receptor's source is a human donor with multiple sclerosis. This chain links TRBV12-3 or TRBV12-4 with TRBJ2-1; D call uncertain. In DNA form, the CDR3 reads TGTGCCAGCAGTTTAAGTGAGCAGTTCTTC. It translates to CASSLSEQFF.